This T cell receptor (beta chain) was documented in a study of Graves' ophthalmopathy and Graves' hyperthyroidism. As for the study in general: Peripheral blood was gathered at the point of initial diagnosis, before any treatment started. Findings of the study overall: Among expanded thyroid clonotypes above 0.001 frequency, most also occurred in blood.

Amplification from RNA transcripts yielded the TCR beta CDR3 regions. The library came from an HTBI-primed first-round RT-PCR and a second-round multiplex PCR. Via MiXCR, TCRdb re-called the multiplex PCR reads, giving one row per CDR3 protein. The table has 600,000 to 650,000 distinct CDR3 sequences, 22% seen once. This clonotype was detected ten times or more. Antigen unknown. Trimming shortened V by 6 bases and J by 5 bases, and 16 bases separated the two germline ends. This CDR3 has 14 residues. Serum thyroxine and TRAb, along with clinical symptoms, thyroid ultrasound and orbital computed tomography, were what diagnosis relied on. PBMCs were isolated from a roughly 10 ml sample of fresh peripheral blood.

The TCR was taken from a woman under 30 with stable Graves' hyperthyroidism. Some clones in this sample may be carry-over from other donors' samples. Input material: peripheral blood. The chain recombines TRBV12-3 or TRBV12-4 with TRBJ2-5; the D is unclear. The CDR3 protein is CASSRLDNLETQYF. For the CDR3, the DNA is TGTGCCAGCAGCCGGTTGGATAATCTGGAGACCCAGTACTTC.